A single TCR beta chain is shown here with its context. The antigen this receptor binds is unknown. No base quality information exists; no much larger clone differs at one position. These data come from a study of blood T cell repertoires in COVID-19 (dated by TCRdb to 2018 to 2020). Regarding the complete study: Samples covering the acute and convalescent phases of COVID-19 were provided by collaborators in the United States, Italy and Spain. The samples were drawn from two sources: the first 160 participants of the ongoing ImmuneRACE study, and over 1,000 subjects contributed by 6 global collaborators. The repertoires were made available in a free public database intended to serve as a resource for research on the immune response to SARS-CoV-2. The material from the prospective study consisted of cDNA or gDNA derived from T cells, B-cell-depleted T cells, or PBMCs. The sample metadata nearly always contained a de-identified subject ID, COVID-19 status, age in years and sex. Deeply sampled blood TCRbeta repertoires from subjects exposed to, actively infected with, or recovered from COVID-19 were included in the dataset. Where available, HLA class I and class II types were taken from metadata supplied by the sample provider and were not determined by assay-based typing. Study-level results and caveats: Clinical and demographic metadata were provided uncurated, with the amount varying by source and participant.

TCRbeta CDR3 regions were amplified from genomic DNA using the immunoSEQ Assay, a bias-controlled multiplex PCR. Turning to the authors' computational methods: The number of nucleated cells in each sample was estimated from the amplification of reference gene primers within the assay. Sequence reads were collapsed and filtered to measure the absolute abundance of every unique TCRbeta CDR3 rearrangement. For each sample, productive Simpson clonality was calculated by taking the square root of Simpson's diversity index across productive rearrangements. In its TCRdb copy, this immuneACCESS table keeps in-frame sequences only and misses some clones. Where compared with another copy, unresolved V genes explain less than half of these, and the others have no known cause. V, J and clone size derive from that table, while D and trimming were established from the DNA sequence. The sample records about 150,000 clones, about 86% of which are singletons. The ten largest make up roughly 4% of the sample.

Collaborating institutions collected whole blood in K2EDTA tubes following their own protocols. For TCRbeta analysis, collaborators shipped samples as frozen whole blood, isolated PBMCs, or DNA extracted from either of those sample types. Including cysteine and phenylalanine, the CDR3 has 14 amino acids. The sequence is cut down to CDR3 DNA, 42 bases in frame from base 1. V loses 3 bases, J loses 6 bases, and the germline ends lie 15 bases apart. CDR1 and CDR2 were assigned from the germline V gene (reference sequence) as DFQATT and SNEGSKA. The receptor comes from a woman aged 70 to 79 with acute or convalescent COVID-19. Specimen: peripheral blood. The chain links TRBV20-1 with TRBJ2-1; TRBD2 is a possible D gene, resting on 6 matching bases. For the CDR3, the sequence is CSASTRRAVNEQFF. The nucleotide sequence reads TGCAGTGCTAGTACGCGGAGGGCCGTCAATGAGCAGTTCTTC.